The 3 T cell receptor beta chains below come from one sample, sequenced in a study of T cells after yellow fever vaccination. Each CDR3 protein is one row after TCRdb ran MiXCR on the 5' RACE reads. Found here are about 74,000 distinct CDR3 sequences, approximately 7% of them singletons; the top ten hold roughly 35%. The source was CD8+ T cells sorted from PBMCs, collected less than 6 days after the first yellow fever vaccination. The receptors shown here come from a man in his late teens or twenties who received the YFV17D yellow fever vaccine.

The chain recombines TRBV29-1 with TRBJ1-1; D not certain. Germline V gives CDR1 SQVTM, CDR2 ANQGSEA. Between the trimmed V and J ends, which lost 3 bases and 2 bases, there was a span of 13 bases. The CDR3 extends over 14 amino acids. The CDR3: CSVDQTGENTEAFF. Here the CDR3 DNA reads TGCAGCGTTGACCAAACGGGAGAAAACACTGAAGCTTTCTTT.

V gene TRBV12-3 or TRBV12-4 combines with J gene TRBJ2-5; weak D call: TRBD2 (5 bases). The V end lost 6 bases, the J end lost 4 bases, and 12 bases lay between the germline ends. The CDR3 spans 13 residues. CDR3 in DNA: TGTGCCAGCAGGGGAGCCTCGGGAGAGACCCAGTACTTC. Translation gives CASRGASGETQYF.

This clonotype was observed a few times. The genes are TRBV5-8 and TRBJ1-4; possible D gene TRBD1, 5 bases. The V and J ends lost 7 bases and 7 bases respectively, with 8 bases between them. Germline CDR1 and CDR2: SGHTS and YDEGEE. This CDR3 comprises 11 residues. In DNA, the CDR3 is TGTGCCAGCTCAAGGGGTGAAAAACTGTTTTTT. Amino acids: CASSRGEKLFF. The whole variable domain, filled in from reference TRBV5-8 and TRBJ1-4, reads EAGVTQSPTHLIKTRGQQATLRCSPISGHTSVYWYQQALGLGLQFLLWYDEGEERNRGNFPPRFSGRQFPNYSSELNVNALELEDSALYLCASSRGEKLFFGSGTQLSVL.